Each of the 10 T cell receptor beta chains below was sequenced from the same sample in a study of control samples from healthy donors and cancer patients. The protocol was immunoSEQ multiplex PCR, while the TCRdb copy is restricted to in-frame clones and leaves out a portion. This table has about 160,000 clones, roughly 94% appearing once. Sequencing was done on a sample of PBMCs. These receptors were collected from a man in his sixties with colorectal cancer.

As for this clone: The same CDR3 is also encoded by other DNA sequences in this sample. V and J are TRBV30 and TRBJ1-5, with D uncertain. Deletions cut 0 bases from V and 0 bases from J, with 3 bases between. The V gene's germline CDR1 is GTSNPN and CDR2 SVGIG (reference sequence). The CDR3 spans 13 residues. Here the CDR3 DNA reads TGTGCCTGGAGTGTGAATAGCAATCAGCCCCAGCATTTT. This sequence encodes CAWSVNSNQPQHF.

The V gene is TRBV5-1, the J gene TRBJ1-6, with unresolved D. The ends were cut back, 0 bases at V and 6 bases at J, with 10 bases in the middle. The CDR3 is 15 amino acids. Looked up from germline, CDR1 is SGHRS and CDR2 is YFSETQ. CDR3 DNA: TGCGCCAGCAGCTTGGAGGGCAAGGCTAATTCACCCCTCCACTTT. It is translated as CASSLEGKANSPLHF. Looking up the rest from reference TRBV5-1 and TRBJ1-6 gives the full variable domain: KAGVTQTPRYLIKTRGQQVTLSCSPISGHRSVSWYQQTPGQGLQFLFEYFSETQRNKGNFPGRFSGRQFSNSRSEMNVSTLELGDSALYLCASSLEGKANSPLHFGNGTRLTVT.

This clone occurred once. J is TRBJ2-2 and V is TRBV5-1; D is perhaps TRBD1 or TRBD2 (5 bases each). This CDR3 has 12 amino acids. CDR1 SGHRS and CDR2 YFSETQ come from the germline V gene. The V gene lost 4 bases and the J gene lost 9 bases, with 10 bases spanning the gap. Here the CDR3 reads CASSLGTRELFF. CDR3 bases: TGCGCCAGCAGCCTGGGGACCCGGGAGCTGTTTTTT.

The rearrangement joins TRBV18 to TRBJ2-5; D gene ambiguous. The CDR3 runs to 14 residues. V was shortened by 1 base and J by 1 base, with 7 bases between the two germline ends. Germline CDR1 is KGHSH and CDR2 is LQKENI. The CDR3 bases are TGTGCCAGCTCACCACGGTTCTCCCAAGAGACCCAGTACTTC. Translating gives CASSPRFSQETQYF.

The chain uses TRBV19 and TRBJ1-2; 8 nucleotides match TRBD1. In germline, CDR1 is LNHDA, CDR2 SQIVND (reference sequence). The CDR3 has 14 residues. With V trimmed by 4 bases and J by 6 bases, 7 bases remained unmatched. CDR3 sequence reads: CASSTPGQGHGYTF. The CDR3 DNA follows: TGTGCCAGTAGTACCCCCGGACAGGGCCATGGCTACACCTTC.

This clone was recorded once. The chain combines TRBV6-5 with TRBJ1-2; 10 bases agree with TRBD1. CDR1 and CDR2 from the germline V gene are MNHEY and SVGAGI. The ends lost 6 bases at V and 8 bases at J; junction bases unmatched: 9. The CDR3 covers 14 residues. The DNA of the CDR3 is TGTGCCAGCAGACAACTGGACAGGGGGAGCGGCTACACCTTC. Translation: CASRQLDRGSGYTF.

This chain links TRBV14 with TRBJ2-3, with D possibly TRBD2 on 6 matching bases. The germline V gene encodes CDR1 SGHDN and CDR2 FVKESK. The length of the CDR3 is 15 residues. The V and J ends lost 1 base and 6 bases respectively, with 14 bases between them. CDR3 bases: TGTGCCAGCAGCCAAGGTCCCGGTGGAGGGGATACGCAGTATTTT. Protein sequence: CASSQGPGGGDTQYF.

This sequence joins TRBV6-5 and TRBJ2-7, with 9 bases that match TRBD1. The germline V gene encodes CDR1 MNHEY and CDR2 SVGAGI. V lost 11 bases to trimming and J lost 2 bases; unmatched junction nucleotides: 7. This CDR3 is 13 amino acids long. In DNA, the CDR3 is TGTGCCGGAGGTACAGGGGGCCCCTACGAGCAGTACTTC. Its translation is CAGGTGGPYEQYF.

The CDR3 nucleotides are TGTGCCAGCAGCTTGGTGAGAGCCTACGAGCAGTACTTC. Encoded protein: CASSLVRAYEQYF. V and J are TRBV5-5 and TRBJ2-7; D gene unclear. V was shortened by 0 bases and J by 2 bases, with 6 bases between the two germline ends. CDR3 length equals 13 residues. CDR1 is SGHKS, CDR2 YYEKEE, per germline (reference sequence).

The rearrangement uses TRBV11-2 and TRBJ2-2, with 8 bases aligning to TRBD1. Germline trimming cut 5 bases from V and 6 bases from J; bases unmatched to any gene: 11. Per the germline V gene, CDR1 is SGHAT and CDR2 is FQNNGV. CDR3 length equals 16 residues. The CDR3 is CASSTRLQGAPGELFF. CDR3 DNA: TGTGCCAGCAGCACTAGGTTGCAGGGGGCTCCCGGGGAGCTGTTTTTT.